Presented here are 3 T cell receptor beta chains from one specimen sequenced in a study of shared clonotypes between healthy human individuals. Produced via immunoSEQ multiplex PCR; TCRdb's table is partial and in-frame only. The sample carries more than 2 million clones, about 95% recorded once. Sample: naive CD4+ T cells sorted from blood. The subset here: CD45RA+ positively selected. Source of these receptors: a young man in good health.

The J gene is TRBJ1-1, the V gene TRBV5-1; D is unclear. The V and J ends lost 1 base and 2 bases respectively, with 12 bases between them. Germline V gene data show CDR1 as SGHRS and CDR2 as YFSETQ. This CDR3 has 15 amino acids. The DNA of the CDR3 is TGCGCCAGCAGCTTGAGCACAGTCCCCAACACTGAAGCTTTCTTT. This gives the protein CASSLSTVPNTEAFF. Together with reference TRBV5-1 and TRBJ1-1, the CDR3 gives the full variable domain: KAGVTQTPRYLIKTRGQQVTLSCSPISGHRSVSWYQQTPGQGLQFLFEYFSETQRNKGNFPGRFSGRQFSNSRSEMNVSTLELGDSALYLCASSLSTVPNTEAFFGQGTRLTVV.

V and J are TRBV30 and TRBJ2-1, with TRBD2 as a possible D gene (6 bases). This CDR3 contains 12 residues. In germline, CDR1 is GTSNPN, CDR2 SVGIG (reference sequence). The V gene lost 3 bases and the J gene lost 10 bases, with 13 bases spanning the gap. The CDR3 reads CAWRGDLMEQFF. Written as DNA, the CDR3 is TGTGCCTGGAGGGGGGACTTAATGGAGCAGTTCTTC.

The V gene is TRBV5-1, the J gene TRBJ1-1; 8 nucleotides match TRBD1. The CDR3 is 14 amino acids. J was trimmed by 2 bases and V by 6 bases; bases with no gene match: 6. The V gene's germline CDR1 is SGHRS and CDR2 YFSETQ. As DNA, the CDR3 is TGCGCCAGCAACTCAGGGGGCGCAAACACTGAAGCTTTCTTT. This encodes CASNSGGANTEAFF.